The 32 T cell receptor beta chains in this list originate from one sample, sequenced in a study of blood T cell repertoires in COVID-19. Assay used: immunoSEQ multiplex PCR; TCRdb lists only in-frame clones, some missing. The sample records 60,000 or so clones, about nine tenths being singletons. Sequencing was carried out using peripheral blood. Every receptor here comes from a human donor with acute or convalescent COVID-19. The donor label of this sample is uncertain.

V usage is TRBV27 and J usage is TRBJ1-2; TRBD1 matches 7 bases. V lost 6 bases to trimming and J lost 4 bases; unmatched junction nucleotides: 5. The germline V gene encodes CDR1 MNHEY and CDR2 SMNVEV (reference sequence). The length of the CDR3 is 13 residues. DNA of the CDR3: TGTGCCAGCAGCCCTGCAGGGGGCTATGGCTACACCTTC. This translates into CASSPAGGYGYTF.

The chain uses TRBV5-1 and TRBJ2-3, with 8 bases identical to TRBD2. V trimming: 3 bases; J trimming: 6 bases; junction bases outside the gene matches: 15. The CDR3 sequence is 17 residues long. Germline CDR1 and CDR2: SGHRS and YFSETQ. The CDR3 bases are TGCGCCAGCAGCTCCCTAGCAAACGGGGGGGCCAGTGATACGCAGTATTTT. Protein sequence: CASSSLANGGASDTQYF.

J is TRBJ1-1 and V is TRBV10-1, with TRBD1 matching 7 bases. The germline V gene encodes CDR1 WNHNN and CDR2 SYGVQD (reference sequence). The CDR3 is 12 amino acids. V lost 5 bases and J lost 7; bases outside the gene matches: 4. The CDR3, as DNA: TGCGCCAGCAGTTCCAGGGGGTATGAAGCTTTCTTT. The encoded protein is CASSSRGYEAFF.

The chain employs TRBV12-5 and TRBJ2-1; 12 positions agree with TRBD2. Per germline, CDR1 LGHNT and CDR2 FRNRAP. After removal of 5 bases from V and 8 bases from J, the junction contained 13 bases not matched to a gene. The CDR3 runs 17 residues. The DNA for the CDR3 is TGTGCTAGTGGTAGGGACGTGGTTGGACTAGCGGGGCATGAGCAGTTCTTC. Its translation is CASGRDVVGLAGHEQFF.

The chain joins TRBV3-1 (or the pseudogene TRBV3-2) to TRBJ1-2, with D tentatively TRBD1 (5 bases). V was trimmed by 3 bases and J by 7 bases, leaving 9 bases between them. The CDR3 loop spans 12 amino acids. The germline V gene encodes CDR1 LGHDT and CDR2 YNNKEL (reference sequence). DNA of the CDR3: TGTGCCAGCAGCCACAGGGTGGGTGGCTACACCTTC. This encodes CASSHRVGGYTF.

The chain combines TRBV10-2 with TRBJ1-6; D is undetermined. Between the trimmed V and J ends, which lost 5 bases and 7 bases, there was a span of 3 bases. Germline V CDR1 and CDR2: WSHSY, SAAADI. There are 11 residues in the CDR3. Written as DNA, the CDR3 is TGCGCCAGCAGTTCGAATTCACCCCTCCACTTT. Amino acid sequence: CASSSNSPLHF.

The V and J genes are TRBV18 and TRBJ2-5; possibly TRBD1 for D (5 bases). The germline V and J ends were trimmed by 9 bases and 5 bases, with 25 bases remaining between them. CDR1 KGHSH and CDR2 LQKENI come from the germline V gene. CDR3 size: 16 residues. The CDR3 loop is CASFSPGDSLGETQYF. CDR3 nucleotides: TGTGCCAGTTTTAGCCCTGGAGACAGCCTAGGGGAGACCCAGTACTTC.

J is TRBJ2-3 and V is TRBV4-2; TRBD1 matches 9 bases. The germline V gene encodes CDR1 LGHNA and CDR2 YNFKEQ. The CDR3 has 16 residues. The V segment lost 3 bases and the J segment 4 bases; nucleotides outside the gene matches: 8. This CDR3 is CASSQTTGGAADTQYF. The CDR3 DNA reads TGTGCCAGCAGCCAGACCACAGGGGGCGCAGCAGATACGCAGTATTTT.

This clone was recorded a few times. V usage is TRBV23-1 and J usage is TRBJ1-5, with D unclear. TRBV23-1 is known as an ORF, though its function is uncertain. This CDR3 contains 15 residues. V was shortened by 2 bases and J by 2 bases, with 10 bases between the two germline ends. The CDR3 DNA sequence: TGCGCCAGCAGTCAACCAACATCCCGCAATCAGCCCCAGCATTTT. Its translation is CASSQPTSRNQPQHF.

The chain has TRBV3-1 (or the pseudogene TRBV3-2) and TRBJ1-1; D might be TRBD1 (5 bases). V shed 3 bases and J shed 4 bases, with 12 bases lying between them. Per the germline V gene, CDR1 is LGHDT and CDR2 is YNNKEL (reference sequence). The CDR3 sequence is 14 residues long. This CDR3 reads CASSHDLRGTEAFF. The CDR3 DNA is TGTGCCAGCAGCCATGATCTAAGGGGCACTGAAGCTTTCTTT.

The genes are TRBV12-3 or TRBV12-4 and TRBJ2-3, with D maybe TRBD2 (6 bases). V lost 4 bases and J lost 7, with 12 bases in between. The CDR3 extends over 13 amino acids. The CDR3 spells CASSSGVANTQYF. Here the CDR3 DNA reads TGTGCCAGCAGTTCGGGGGTAGCGAATACGCAGTATTTT.

The genes are TRBV6-5 and TRBJ1-1; no firm D call. The CDR3 totals 15 residues. V was cut by 2 bases and J by 5 bases, with 15 bases left in between. CDR1 and CDR2 (germline): MNHEY, SVGAGI. The CDR3 nucleotides read TGTGCCAGCAGTTACAGGGAGGACGGTGGGACTGAAGCTTTCTTT. Its protein product is CASSYREDGGTEAFF.

The V and J genes are TRBV9 and TRBJ2-3; 12 bases are shared with TRBD2. Germline CDR1 SGDLS, CDR2 YYNGEE. This CDR3 contains 15 residues. Trimming at V came to 0 bases and at J to 5 bases, leaving 1 base not matched to a gene. CDR3 nucleotides: TGTGCCAGCAGCGTAGGACTAGCGGGGGTAGATACGCAGTATTTT. Encoded protein: CASSVGLAGVDTQYF.

The chain recombines TRBV6-1 with TRBJ2-2; maybe TRBD1 (6 bases). From germline, CDR1 is MNHNS and CDR2 SASEGT. The CDR3 runs to 14 residues. V lost 0 bases and J 14 bases, leaving 16 bases between the germline ends. CDR3 residues: CASSEAQGPYVLFF. The CDR3 region has the DNA TGTGCCAGCAGTGAAGCACAGGGTCCTTATGTCCTGTTTTTT.

The chain joins TRBV27 to TRBJ2-5; 9 positions match TRBD1. V was pared by 4 bases and J by 3 bases, with 3 bases of the junction left unmatched. This CDR3 comprises 14 residues. Germline V gives CDR1 MNHEY, CDR2 SMNVEV (reference sequence). The CDR3 nucleotides read TGTGCCAGCAGTTCCTGGACAGGGGAAGAGACCCAGTACTTC. This translates into CASSSWTGEETQYF.

The chain has TRBV6-1 and TRBJ1-5; D remains ambiguous. Germline CDR1 and CDR2: MNHNS and SASEGT. With 4 bases removed from V and 3 bases from J, the gap between germline ends came to 19 bases. The CDR3 extends over 17 amino acids. The CDR3 DNA is TGTGCCAGCAGTGCCGGGCACGAGGGAGGTATCAATCAGCCCCAGCATTTT. Its protein product is CASSAGHEGGINQPQHF.

V and J are TRBV9 and TRBJ2-1; TRBD2 agrees at 7 bases. V was pared by 3 bases and J by 5 bases, with 2 bases of the junction left unmatched. Germline V gene lookup returns CDR1 SGDLS and CDR2 YYNGEE. The CDR3 contains 13 residues. The CDR3 bases are TGTGCCAGCAGCGCCGCGGGGGACAATGAGCAGTTCTTC. Protein product: CASSAAGDNEQFF.

The chain has TRBV6-1 and TRBJ1-6; 10 bases match TRBD1. Germline V CDR1 and CDR2: MNHNS, SASEGT. Losses at the gene ends were 0 bases for V and 14 bases for J; bases not matched to a gene: 16. The CDR3 extends over 18 amino acids. For the CDR3, the DNA is TGTGCCAGCAGTGAAGCGCTGGAGGACAGGGGGTTCAAAGGGACCCTCCACTTT. Translating it yields CASSEALEDRGFKGTLHF.

This clone has just a few counts. The chain employs TRBV2 and TRBJ1-2; D is possibly TRBD1 (5 bases). The germline V and J ends were trimmed by 7 bases and 8 bases, with 20 bases remaining between them. The germline CDR1 and CDR2 sequences are SNHLY and FYNNEI. The CDR3 spans 14 residues. The CDR3 nucleotides are TGTGCCAGCACAGAAAGGGGTACCTATGGCGGCTACACCTTC. It translates to CASTERGTYGGYTF.

This chain joins TRBV11-3 and TRBJ2-6, with D unresolved. The CDR3 runs to 15 residues. Germline lookup yields CDR1 SGHNT and CDR2 YENEEA. V shed 1 base and J shed 0 bases, with 4 bases lying between them. The CDR3 region has the DNA TGTGCCAGCAGCTTAGGAGGCTCTGGGGCCAACGTCCTGACTTTC. It codes for CASSLGGSGANVLTF.

The gene calls are TRBV5-4 and TRBJ2-3, with 7 bases matching TRBD2. This CDR3 spans 16 amino acids. The J segment lost 4 bases and the V segment lost 4 bases, leaving 12 bases of the junction unmatched. Germline CDR1 SGHNT, CDR2 YYREEE (reference sequence). The CDR3 nucleotides are TGTGCCAGCAGCCGTGGGACTAAACCAAGCGCAGATACGCAGTATTTT. It is translated as CASSRGTKPSADTQYF.

The gene calls are TRBV4-2 and TRBJ2-2; D is possibly TRBD1 (6 bases). This CDR3 is built from 17 residues. Germline CDR1 reads LGHNA; CDR2 reads YNFKEQ. V lost 4 bases and J lost 0, with 15 bases in between. The CDR3 protein is CASSPGPGHANTGELFF. The CDR3 DNA reads TGTGCCAGCAGCCCGGGACCGGGACACGCGAACACCGGGGAGCTGTTTTTT.

This sequence joins TRBV27 and TRBJ1-2, with TRBD1 matching over 8 bases. V was pared by 3 bases and J by 4 bases, with 1 base of the junction left unmatched. Germline V CDR1 and CDR2: MNHEY, SMNVEV (reference sequence). The CDR3 totals 13 residues. This CDR3 reads CASSFDRGYGYTF. Here the CDR3 DNA reads TGTGCCAGCAGTTTTGACAGGGGCTATGGCTACACCTTC.

The V and J genes are TRBV30 and TRBJ1-1, with D perhaps TRBD1 (6 bases). The CDR3 is made up of 11 amino acids. V gave up 0 bases and J gave up 7 bases, with 6 bases separating them. Germline CDR1 reads GTSNPN; CDR2 reads SVGIG (reference sequence). The CDR3 coding sequence is TGTGCCTGGAGTGTACAGGGTGAAGCTTTCTTT. Protein sequence: CAWSVQGEAFF.

The chain carries TRBV19 and TRBJ1-2; 7 bases fit TRBD1. Germline assignment: CDR1 LNHDA and CDR2 SQIVND (reference sequence). Trimming cost V 4 bases and J 6 bases; bases outside gene matches: 8. This CDR3 comprises 14 residues. CDR3 sequence reads: CASSSRGQIDGYTF. In DNA form, the CDR3 reads TGTGCCAGTAGTAGCCGGGGACAGATCGATGGCTACACCTTC. Based on the CDR3 plus reference TRBV19 and TRBJ1-2, the full variable domain is DGGITQSPKYLFRKEGQNVTLSCEQNLNHDAMYWYRQDPGQGLRLIYYSQIVNDFQKGDIAEGYSVSREKKESFPLTVTSAQKNPTAFYLCASSSRGQIDGYTFGSGTRLTVV.

The J gene is TRBJ2-5, the V gene TRBV11-3, with 9 bases matching TRBD1. The CDR3 spans 14 residues. Unmatched junction bases numbered 3, after V lost 5 bases and J lost 2 bases. Germline CDR1 reads SGHNT; CDR2 reads YENEEA. CDR3 bases: TGTGCCAGCAGCGGGACAGGGACACAAGAGACCCAGTACTTC. Translation gives CASSGTGTQETQYF.

About this clone itself: A read error may produce the germline difference seen at one junction end. The chain is built from TRBV2 and TRBJ1-1; weak D call: TRBD1 (5 bases). This CDR3 is built from 12 residues. Germline loops: CDR1 SNHLY, CDR2 FYNNEI. The CDR3: CASSTSVTATLF. CDR3 DNA sequence: TGTGCCAGCAGTACCTCCGTGACAGCAACTCTCTTT. Filled out from reference TRBV2 and TRBJ1-1, the complete variable domain reads EPEVTQTPSHQVTQMGQEVILRCVPISNHLYFYWYRQILGQKVEFLVSFYNNEISEKSEIFDDQFSVERPDGSNFTLKIRSTKLEDSAMYFCASSTSVTATLFGQGTRLTVV.

This clone was found once. V gene TRBV2 combines with J gene TRBJ2-5; a weak D match, TRBD2 (6 bases). The CDR3 covers 14 residues. The germline V and J ends were trimmed by 11 bases and 7 bases, with 23 bases remaining between them. CDR1 and CDR2 (germline): SNHLY, FYNNEI. The DNA for the CDR3 is TGTGCCGGGACGGGGGACTTGGCTTATGGGACCCAGTACTTC. This translates into CAGTGDLAYGTQYF.

The chain joins TRBV28 to TRBJ2-1; TRBD2 might be the D (7 bases). Per germline, CDR1 MDHEN and CDR2 SYDVKM. This CDR3 is 19 amino acids long. V dropped 6 bases and J dropped 2 bases, with 26 bases sitting between them. The CDR3 DNA is TGTGCCAGCAGCTCCCCATGGGATCGGGGGGCGAAGGCCTACAATGAGCAGTTCTTC. Its translation is CASSSPWDRGAKAYNEQFF.

This clone was found once. The V call is TRBV6-1, the J call TRBJ2-1; possible D gene TRBD1, 5 bases. CDR3 length: 13 amino acids. Germline V lookup: CDR1 MNHNS, CDR2 SASEGT. The V gene lost 0 bases and the J gene lost 11 bases, with 11 bases spanning the gap. The CDR3 sequence: CASSEAAGPKQFF. In DNA, the CDR3 is TGTGCCAGCAGTGAAGCGGCAGGGCCCAAGCAGTTCTTC.

The chain carries TRBV2 and TRBJ1-1; a possible D gene is TRBD1 (6 bases). Trimming removed 5 bases at V and 0 bases at J, with 7 bases between. There are 13 residues in the CDR3. CDR1 and CDR2 (germline): SNHLY, FYNNEI. CDR3 sequence reads: CASSTGLNTEAFF. CDR3 nucleotides: TGTGCCAGCAGTACAGGGTTGAACACTGAAGCTTTCTTT.

J is TRBJ2-5 and V is TRBV29-1; no definite D call. Trimming removed 2 bases at V and 4 bases at J, with 8 bases between. The CDR3 has 12 residues. CDR1 is SQVTM and CDR2 is ANQGSEA in the germline V gene. CDR3 protein: CSVEPIAETQYF. CDR3 DNA: TGCAGCGTTGAACCTATAGCAGAGACCCAGTACTTC.